A single sample is the source of the 3 T cell receptor beta chains below, sequenced in a study of cytomegalovirus exposure and HLA in healthy donors. PCR primers comprised 60 Vbeta and 13 Jbeta primers. Sequenced by immunoSEQ multiplex PCR; TCRdb stores in-frame clones only, minus some. The sample consists of 150,000 to 200,000 clones, roughly four fifths of them appearing once. Sequencing was done on a sample of PBMCs. These TCRs come from a female donor in good health and CMV-seronegative.

The rearrangement links TRBV21-1 to TRBJ2-3; the table names TRBD2, a call not compared with the DNA. TRBV21-1 is reported as a pseudogene. The CDR3 spans 17 residues. This CDR3 is CASNEGRLAGVADTQYF. The CDR3 region has the DNA TGTGCCAGCAACGAGGGGAGACTAGCGGGAGTTGCAGATACGCAGTATTTT.

This chain uses TRBV10-3 with TRBJ2-5, with D unresolved. CDR3 length: 11 residues. Germline V gives CDR1 ENHRY, CDR2 SYGVKD. Trimming took 3 bases from V and 5 from J, leaving 4 bases between them. The CDR3 coding sequence is TGTGCCATCAGTGAAACTGAGACCCAGTACTTC. It codes for CAISETETQYF.

The CDR3: CASSLYRDRTNNEQFF. The CDR3 nucleotides read TGTGCCAGCAGCCTCTACCGGGACAGAACAAACAATGAGCAGTTCTTC. The chain recombines TRBV4-2 with TRBJ2-1; 7 bases line up with TRBD1. The V segment lost 4 bases and the J segment 5 bases; nucleotides outside the gene matches: 11. Per germline, CDR1 LGHNA and CDR2 YNFKEQ. This CDR3 is built from 16 residues.